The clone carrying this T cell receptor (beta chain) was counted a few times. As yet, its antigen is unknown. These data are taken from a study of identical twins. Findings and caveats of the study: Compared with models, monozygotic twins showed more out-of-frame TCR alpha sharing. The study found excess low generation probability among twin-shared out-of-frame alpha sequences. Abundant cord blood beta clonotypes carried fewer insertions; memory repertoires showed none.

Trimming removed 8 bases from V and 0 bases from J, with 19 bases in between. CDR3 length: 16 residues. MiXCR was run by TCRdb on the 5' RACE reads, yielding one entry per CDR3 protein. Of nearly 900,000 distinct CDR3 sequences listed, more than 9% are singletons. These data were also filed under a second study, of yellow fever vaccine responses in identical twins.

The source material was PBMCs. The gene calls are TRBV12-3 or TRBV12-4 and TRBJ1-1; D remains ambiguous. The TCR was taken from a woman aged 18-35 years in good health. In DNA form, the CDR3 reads TGTGCCAGCGGTGCCACCACTCGGTTCTTGAACACTGAAGCTTTCTTT. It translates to CASGATTRFLNTEAFF.